One sample yielded the 23 T cell receptor beta chains listed below, sequenced in a study of blood T cells in healthy people across ages. Using a J-beta primer mix together with a sample-barcoded 5' primer, a second PCR was run for about 7 to 12 cycles. Each CDR3 protein gets one entry after TCRdb re-called the 5' RACE reads with MiXCR. This sample has almost 1 million distinct CDR3 sequences, with 51% found just once. The sequenced sample consisted of blood. These TCRs come from an older woman in good health.

This clonotype turned up a few times. The chain is built from TRBV14 and TRBJ2-5, with no clear D. The last part of the DNA fits TRBJ2-7 better; the J call may be wrong. Germline V gene data show CDR1 as SGHDN and CDR2 as FVKESK. The CDR3 totals 12 residues. CDR3 DNA: TGTGCCAGCAGCCAAGAGTACGCCGAGCAGTACTTC. It specifies CASSQEYAEQYF.

The chain employs TRBV6-1 and TRBJ2-1; D perhaps matches TRBD2 (6 bases). The CDR3 extends over 19 amino acids. Germline CDR1 is MNHNS and CDR2 is SASEGT. Trimming left V 5 bases short and J 8 bases short, with 31 bases between. The CDR3 DNA reads TGTGCCAGCAGTCCACTCCCCCCGGGCTTGACTAGAGTTGGACATGAGCAGTTCTTC. Translating gives CASSPLPPGLTRVGHEQFF.

V and J are TRBV11-2 and TRBJ1-6; D possibly corresponds to TRBD1 (5 bases). The CDR3 totals 15 residues. The germline V gene has CDR1 SGHAT and CDR2 FQNNGV. Trimming removed 5 bases at V and 6 bases at J, with 14 bases between. CDR3 sequence: CASSGPGRTNSPLHF. In DNA form, the CDR3 reads TGTGCCAGCAGCGGACCGGGGCGTACTAATTCACCCCTCCACTTT.

This clonotype was recorded a few times. The chain links TRBV4-1 to TRBJ2-7; TRBD2 agrees at 9 bases. J gave up 4 bases and V 0 bases, and 10 bases lay outside the gene matches. The CDR3 has 17 amino acids. The V gene's germline CDR1 is MGHRA and CDR2 YSYEKL. CDR3 bases: TGCGCCAGCAGCCAAGACTTCGCGCGGGAGGGTCAATACGAGCAGTACTTC. It is translated as CASSQDFAREGQYEQYF.

This clonotype was detected many times. This chain links TRBV20-1 with TRBJ1-2; D unresolved. This CDR3 spans 12 amino acids. Trimming pared 0 bases from V and 7 bases from J, leaving 9 bases between. Germline V gives CDR1 DFQATT, CDR2 SNEGSKA (reference sequence). CDR3 DNA sequence: TGCAGTGCTAGAGAGGATCAGATTGGCTACACCTTC. This translates into CSAREDQIGYTF.

This clonotype was observed a handful of times. The gene calls are TRBV29-1 and TRBJ1-5; 8 nucleotides align to TRBD1. This CDR3 is 13 amino acids long. The V segment lost 6 bases and the J segment 6 bases; nucleotides outside the gene matches: 7. Germline-derived CDR1 and CDR2 are SQVTM and ANQGSEA. The CDR3 loop is CSVGQGLGQPQHF. CDR3 nucleotide sequence: TGCAGCGTCGGACAGGGTCTGGGTCAGCCCCAGCATTTT.

The gene calls are TRBV7-6 and TRBJ2-3; TRBD2 matches 11 bases. Germline CDR1 SGHVS, CDR2 FNYEAQ. V shed 3 bases and J 2 bases; nucleotides not matched to a gene: 4. CDR3 length: 16 amino acids. CDR3 in DNA: TGTGCCAGCAGCTTGCGACTAGCGGGGTACACAGATACGCAGTATTTT. It encodes CASSLRLAGYTDTQYF.

This chain uses TRBV11-2 with TRBJ2-5, with D hard to call. Germline lookup yields CDR1 SGHAT and CDR2 FQNNGV. V dropped 11 bases and J dropped 1 base, with 14 bases sitting between them. The CDR3 extends over 13 amino acids. CDR3 sequence reads: CAGNSPAQETQYF. CDR3 nucleotide sequence: TGTGCCGGCAACTCACCCGCCCAAGAGACCCAGTACTTC.

This chain uses TRBV2 with TRBJ2-1; D possibly uses TRBD1 or TRBD2 (5 bases each). V was cut by 0 bases and J by 2 bases, with 14 bases left in between. The CDR3 sequence is 17 residues long. In germline, CDR1 is SNHLY, CDR2 FYNNEI. CDR3 bases: TGTGCCAGCAGTGAAGCTGGAGAGGGGCGGACCTACAATGAGCAGTTCTTC. Translation: CASSEAGEGRTYNEQFF.

This chain joins TRBV12-3 or TRBV12-4 and TRBJ2-7, with D hard to call. V dropped 3 bases and J dropped 0 bases, with 9 bases sitting between them. CDR3 length equals 14 residues. The CDR3 nucleotides are TGTGCCAGCAGTTTTAACGGAAGCTCCTACGAGCAGTACTTC. Translation: CASSFNGSSYEQYF.

This clonotype was seen only a few times. The CDR3 DNA reads as TGCGCCAGCAGCCAAGATGTAAGGTCTGGGGCCACTGAGCAGTTCTTC. Encoded protein: CASSQDVRSGATEQFF. The chain joins TRBV4-3 to TRBJ2-1, with D possibly being TRBD1 (5 bases). CDR3 length: 16 amino acids. V shed 0 bases and J shed 9 bases, with 18 bases lying between them. The V gene's germline CDR1 is LGHNA and CDR2 YSLEER.

The chain recombines TRBV3-1 with TRBJ1-2; D is undetermined. Germline assignment: CDR1 LGHDT and CDR2 YNNKEL (reference sequence). This CDR3 comprises 14 residues. Trimming stripped 2 bases from V and 2 bases from J, with 9 bases between. The CDR3 sequence is CASSQYRGNYGYTF. The CDR3, as DNA: TGTGCCAGCAGCCAATACCGGGGAAACTATGGCTACACCTTC.

This clonotype showed up many times. The rearrangement uses TRBV11-1 and TRBJ2-7; TRBD2 aligns across 10 bases. The CDR3 runs 15 residues. V was pared by 2 bases and J by 3 bases, with 4 bases of the junction left unmatched. Per germline, CDR1 SGHAT and CDR2 FQDESV (reference sequence). CDR3 nucleotide sequence: TGTGCCAGCAGCTTAAGGGCTAGCGGGAGCTACGAGCAGTACTTC. This codes for CASSLRASGSYEQYF.

This clonotype has more than one count but fewer than ten. This sequence joins TRBV4-1 and TRBJ1-4; tentative D call: TRBD1 (6 bases). This CDR3 region has 15 residues. The germline gives CDR1 MGHRA, CDR2 YSYEKL. V lost 2 bases and J lost 11, with 18 bases in between. This CDR3 reads CASSQPTIHREKLFF. DNA of the CDR3: TGCGCCAGCAGCCAACCCACAATACACAGGGAGAAACTGTTTTTT.

CDR3 in amino acids: CASLGEGRVFEQYF. The CDR3 DNA sequence: TGTGCCAGTCTCGGGGAGGGCCGAGTTTTCGAGCAGTACTTC. This chain connects TRBV28 to TRBJ2-5; 7 bases line up with TRBD2. TRBJ2-7 matches the DNA end more closely, so the J call is doubtful. Germline V lookup: CDR1 MDHEN, CDR2 SYDVKM. The CDR3 has 14 residues.

This clonotype showed up just a few times. The V gene is TRBV5-5, the J gene TRBJ2-1; 8 bases map to TRBD1. V was clipped by 1 base and J by 7 bases; unmatched bases: 7. Germline V gives CDR1 SGHKS, CDR2 YYEKEE (reference sequence). The CDR3 is 15 residues long. The CDR3 region has the DNA TGTGCCAGCAGCTTGTCGGACAGGGCATCGAATGAGCAGTTCTTC. Translated, it gives CASSLSDRASNEQFF.

In regard to this clonotype: One junction end does not reproduce the germline sequence, and a read error may be involved. The chain carries TRBV5-1 and TRBJ2-6; tentatively, D is TRBD1 or TRBD2 (5 bases each). Germline lookup yields CDR1 SGHRS and CDR2 YFSETQ. The CDR3 sequence is 17 residues long. The CDR3 DNA reads TGCGCCAGCAGCTTGTCGGGACGCAGCTCTTGGGCCAACGTCCTGACTTTC. It encodes CASSLSGRSSWANVLTF.

V gene TRBV20-1 combines with J gene TRBJ2-1; 13 bases agree with TRBD2. CDR3 length: 18 residues. J lost 0 bases, V lost 4 bases, and 9 bases had no gene match. Germline CDR1 reads DFQATT; CDR2 reads SNEGSKA (reference sequence). CDR3 bases: TGCAGTGCTATCCCTCGGACTAGCGGGGGTAGCTCCTACAATGAGCAGTTCTTC. It yields the protein CSAIPRTSGGSSYNEQFF.

The chain is built from TRBV28 and TRBJ2-7; D not certain. Germline V gene sequence: CDR1 MDHEN, CDR2 SYDVKM. This CDR3 is built from 14 residues. V lost 7 bases and J lost 3, with 16 bases in between. The CDR3 DNA sequence: TGTGCCAGCAATCTTCCCGGAACACTCTACGAGCAGTACTTC. Translating gives CASNLPGTLYEQYF.

This clonotype was observed a few times. This chain uses TRBV15 with TRBJ2-2; D uncertain. This CDR3 is 14 amino acids long. The germline CDR1 and CDR2 sequences are LNHNV and YYDKDF (reference sequence). Trimming removed 0 bases from V and 7 bases from J, with 9 bases in between. The chain's CDR3 is CATSRDIGSGELFF. The CDR3 nucleotides read TGTGCCACCAGCAGAGATATTGGTAGCGGGGAGCTGTTTTTT.

This chain connects TRBV14 to TRBJ2-1; 12 bases match TRBD2. V shed 0 bases and J 7 bases; nucleotides not matched to a gene: 13. CDR1 and CDR2 (germline): SGHDN, FVKESK. This CDR3 contains 19 residues. The CDR3 region is CASSQEPAEGLAGRNEQFF. In DNA, the CDR3 is TGTGCCAGCAGCCAAGAACCAGCTGAAGGACTAGCGGGGCGGAATGAGCAGTTCTTC.

The chain recombines TRBV20-1 with TRBJ2-5; the D gene is possibly TRBD2 (6 bases). The CDR3 sequence is 15 residues long. Germline CDR1 DFQATT, CDR2 SNEGSKA (reference sequence). V lost 5 bases and J 4 bases, leaving 20 bases between the germline ends. This CDR3 reads CSAGSGVGGGETQYF. CDR3 coding DNA: TGCAGTGCTGGTTCCGGAGTGGGGGGTGGAGAGACCCAGTACTTC.

The chain employs TRBV12-3 or TRBV12-4 and TRBJ2-5; no clear D gene. This CDR3 has 12 amino acids. Trimming shortened V by 7 bases and J by 10 bases, and 16 bases separated the two germline ends. CDR3 sequence reads: CASNNLDLIQYF. Here the CDR3 DNA reads TGTGCCAGCAATAACCTAGACCTGATCCAGTACTTC.